This T cell receptor (beta chain) was captured by sequencing in a study of cytomegalovirus exposure and HLA in healthy donors. Study context: An earlier analysis identified approximately 110 million unique TCR beta sequences in about 179 million T cells.

Primers: 60 Vbeta forward and 13 Jbeta reverse. Clones were read by immunoSEQ multiplex PCR, and TCRdb kept only the in-frame ones, dropping some. Of 150,000 or so clones in the sample, 70% to 80% were seen once. The CDR3 is made up of 15 amino acids. Trimming removed 3 bases from V and 1 base from J; junction bases left unmatched: 1. Germline V CDR1 and CDR2: SGDLS, YYNGEE. This TCR was recovered from a woman in her thirties or forties in good health and CMV-seronegative. This chain links TRBV9 with TRBJ2-2; TRBD2 aligns across 9 bases. The sequenced sample was PBMCs. The CDR3 loop is CASSAAGGNTGELFF. The CDR3 DNA follows: TGTGCCAGCAGCGCAGCGGGGGGGAACACCGGGGAGCTGTTTTTT. Filled out from reference TRBV9 and TRBJ2-2, the complete variable domain reads DSGVTQTPKHLITATGQRVTLRCSPRSGDLSVYWYQQSLDQGLQFLIQYYNGEERAKGNILERFSAQQFPDLHSELNLSSLELGDSALYFCASSAAGGNTGELFFGEGSRLTVL.